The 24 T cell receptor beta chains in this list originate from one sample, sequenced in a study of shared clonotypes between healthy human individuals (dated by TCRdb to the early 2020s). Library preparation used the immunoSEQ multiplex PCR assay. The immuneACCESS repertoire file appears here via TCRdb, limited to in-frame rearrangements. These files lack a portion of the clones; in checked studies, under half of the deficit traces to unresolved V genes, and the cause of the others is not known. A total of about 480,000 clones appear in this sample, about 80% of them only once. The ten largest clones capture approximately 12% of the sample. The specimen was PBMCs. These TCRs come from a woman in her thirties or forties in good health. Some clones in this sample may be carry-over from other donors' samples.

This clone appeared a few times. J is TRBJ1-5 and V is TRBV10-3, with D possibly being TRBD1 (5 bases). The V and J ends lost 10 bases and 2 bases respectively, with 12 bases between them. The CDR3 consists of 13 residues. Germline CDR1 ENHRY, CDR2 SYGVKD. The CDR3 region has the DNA TGTGCCACCGGGGGTGGCGGCAATCAGCCCCAGCATTTT. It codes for CATGGGGNQPQHF.

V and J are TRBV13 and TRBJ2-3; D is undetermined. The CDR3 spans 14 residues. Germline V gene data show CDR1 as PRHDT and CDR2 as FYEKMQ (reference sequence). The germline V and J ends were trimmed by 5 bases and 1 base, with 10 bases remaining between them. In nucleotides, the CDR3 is TGTGCCAGCAGCGGCGGCCCCCGCACAGATACGCAGTATTTT. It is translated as CASSGGPRTDTQYF.

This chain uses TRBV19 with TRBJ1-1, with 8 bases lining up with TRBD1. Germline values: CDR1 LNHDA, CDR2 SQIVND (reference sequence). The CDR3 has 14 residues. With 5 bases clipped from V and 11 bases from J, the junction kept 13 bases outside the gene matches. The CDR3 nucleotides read TGTGCCAGTAGTGCCGGGCAGGGGGCCAGGTATGCTTTCTTT. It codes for CASSAGQGARYAFF.

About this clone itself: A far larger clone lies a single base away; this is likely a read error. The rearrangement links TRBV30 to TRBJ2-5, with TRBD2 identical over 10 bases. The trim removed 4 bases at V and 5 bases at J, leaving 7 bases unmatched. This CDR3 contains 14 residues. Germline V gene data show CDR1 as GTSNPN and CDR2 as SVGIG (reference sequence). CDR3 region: CAWTSGGFQETQYF. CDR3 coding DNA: TGTGCCTGGACTAGCGGGGGCTTTCAGGAGACCCAGTACTTC.

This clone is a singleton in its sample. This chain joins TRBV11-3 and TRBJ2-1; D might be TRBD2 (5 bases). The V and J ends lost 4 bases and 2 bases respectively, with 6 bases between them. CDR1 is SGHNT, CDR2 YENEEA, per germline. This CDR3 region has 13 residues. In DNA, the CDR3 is TGTGCCAGCAGCTCCGGGACCTACAATGAGCAGTTCTTC. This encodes CASSSGTYNEQFF.

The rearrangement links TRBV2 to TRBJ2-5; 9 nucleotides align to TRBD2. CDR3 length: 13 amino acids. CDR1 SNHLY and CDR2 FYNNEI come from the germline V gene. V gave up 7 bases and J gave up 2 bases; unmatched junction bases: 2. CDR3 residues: CASMREGQETQYF. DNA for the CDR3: TGTGCCAGCATGCGGGAGGGACAAGAGACCCAGTACTTC. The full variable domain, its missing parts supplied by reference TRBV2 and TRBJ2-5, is EPEVTQTPSHQVTQMGQEVILRCVPISNHLYFYWYRQILGQKVEFLVSFYNNEISEKSEIFDDQFSVERPDGSNFTLKIRSTKLEDSAMYFCASMREGQETQYFGPGTRLLVL.

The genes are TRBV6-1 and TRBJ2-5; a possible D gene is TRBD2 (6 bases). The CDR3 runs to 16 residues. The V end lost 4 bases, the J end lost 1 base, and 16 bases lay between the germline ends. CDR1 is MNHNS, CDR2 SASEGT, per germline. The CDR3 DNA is TGTGCCAGCAGTGCCGAGGGGTGGGGAGGCCAAGAGACCCAGTACTTC. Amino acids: CASSAEGWGGQETQYF.

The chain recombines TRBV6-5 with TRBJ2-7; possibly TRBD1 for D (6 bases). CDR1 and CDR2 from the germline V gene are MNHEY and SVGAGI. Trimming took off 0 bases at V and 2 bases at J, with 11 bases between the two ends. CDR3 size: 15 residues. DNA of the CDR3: TGTGCCAGCAGTTACTCTCACAGGGCCGCCTACGAGCAGTACTTC. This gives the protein CASSYSHRAAYEQYF.

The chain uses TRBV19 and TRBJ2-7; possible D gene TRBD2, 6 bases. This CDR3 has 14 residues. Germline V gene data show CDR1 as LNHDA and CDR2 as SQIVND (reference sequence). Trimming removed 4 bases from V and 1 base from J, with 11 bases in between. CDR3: CASSKASASYEQYF. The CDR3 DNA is TGTGCCAGTAGTAAGGCTAGCGCTTCCTACGAGCAGTACTTC.

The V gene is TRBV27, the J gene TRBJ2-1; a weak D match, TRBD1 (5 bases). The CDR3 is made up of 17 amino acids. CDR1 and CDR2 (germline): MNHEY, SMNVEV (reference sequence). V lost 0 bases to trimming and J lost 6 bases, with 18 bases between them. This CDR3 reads CASSLSRPQGVGNEQFF. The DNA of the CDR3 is TGTGCCAGCAGTTTATCAAGGCCCCAAGGGGTAGGCAATGAGCAGTTCTTC.

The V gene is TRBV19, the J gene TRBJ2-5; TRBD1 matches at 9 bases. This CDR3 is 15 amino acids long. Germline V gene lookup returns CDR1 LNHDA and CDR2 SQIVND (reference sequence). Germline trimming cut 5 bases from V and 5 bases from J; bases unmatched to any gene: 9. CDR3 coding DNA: TGTGCCAGTAGTTGGGGACAGGGTCAGCGGGAGACCCAGTACTTC. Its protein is CASSWGQGQRETQYF.

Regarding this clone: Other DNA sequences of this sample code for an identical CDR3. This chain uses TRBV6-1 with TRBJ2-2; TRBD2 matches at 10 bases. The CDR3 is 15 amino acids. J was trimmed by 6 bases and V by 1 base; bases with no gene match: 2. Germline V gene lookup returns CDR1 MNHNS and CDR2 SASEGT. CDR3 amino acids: CASSEGLAGAGELFF. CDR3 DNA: TGTGCCAGCAGTGAAGGGCTAGCGGGAGCCGGGGAGCTGTTTTTT.

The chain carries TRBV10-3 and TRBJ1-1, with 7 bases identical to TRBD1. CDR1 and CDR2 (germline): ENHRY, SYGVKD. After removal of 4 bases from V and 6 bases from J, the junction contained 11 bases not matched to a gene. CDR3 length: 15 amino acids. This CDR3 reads CAISVVLGGGAEAFF. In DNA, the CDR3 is TGTGCCATCAGTGTGGTCTTAGGGGGCGGCGCTGAAGCTTTCTTT.

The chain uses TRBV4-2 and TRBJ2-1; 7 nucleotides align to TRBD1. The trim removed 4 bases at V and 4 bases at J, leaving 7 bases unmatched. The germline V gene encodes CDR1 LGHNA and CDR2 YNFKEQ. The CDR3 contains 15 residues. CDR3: CASSLGRDSYNEQFF. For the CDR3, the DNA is TGTGCCAGCAGCCTCGGTCGGGACAGTTACAATGAGCAGTTCTTC.

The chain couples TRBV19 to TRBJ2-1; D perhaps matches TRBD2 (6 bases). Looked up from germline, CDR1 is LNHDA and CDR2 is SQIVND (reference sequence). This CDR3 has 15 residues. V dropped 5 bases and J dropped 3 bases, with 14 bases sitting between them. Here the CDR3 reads CASSRGGTNYNEQFF. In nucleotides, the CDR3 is TGTGCCAGTAGTCGGGGCGGGACCAACTACAATGAGCAGTTCTTC.

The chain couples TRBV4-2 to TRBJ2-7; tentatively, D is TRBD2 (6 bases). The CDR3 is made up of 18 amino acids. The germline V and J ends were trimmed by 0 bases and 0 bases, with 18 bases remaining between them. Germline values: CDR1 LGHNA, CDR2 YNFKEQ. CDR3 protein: CASSQEPVGTAPSYEQYF. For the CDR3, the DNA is TGTGCCAGCAGCCAAGAGCCTGTGGGGACTGCTCCCTCCTACGAGCAGTACTTC.

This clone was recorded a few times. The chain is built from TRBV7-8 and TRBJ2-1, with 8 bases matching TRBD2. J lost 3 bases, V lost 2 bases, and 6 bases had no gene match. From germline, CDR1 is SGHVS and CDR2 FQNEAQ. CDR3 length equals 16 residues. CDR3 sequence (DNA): TGTGCCAGCAGCTTAAATGGTCTAGCGGGCTACAATGAGCAGTTCTTC. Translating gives CASSLNGLAGYNEQFF.

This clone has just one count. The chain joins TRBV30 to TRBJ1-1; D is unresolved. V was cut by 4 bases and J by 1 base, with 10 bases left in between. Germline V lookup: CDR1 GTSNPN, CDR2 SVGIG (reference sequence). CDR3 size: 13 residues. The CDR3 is CAWTRDRNTEAFF. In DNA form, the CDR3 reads TGTGCCTGGACCCGGGATAGGAACACTGAAGCTTTCTTT.

CDR3 amino acids: CSVGLQEPYEQYF. In DNA form, the CDR3 reads TGCAGCGTTGGCCTACAGGAGCCCTACGAGCAGTACTTC. The J gene is TRBJ2-7, the V gene TRBV29-1, with D tentatively TRBD1 (5 bases). V gave up 4 bases and J gave up 2 bases, with 12 bases separating them. The length of the CDR3 is 13 residues. CDR1 is SQVTM and CDR2 is ANQGSEA in the germline V gene.

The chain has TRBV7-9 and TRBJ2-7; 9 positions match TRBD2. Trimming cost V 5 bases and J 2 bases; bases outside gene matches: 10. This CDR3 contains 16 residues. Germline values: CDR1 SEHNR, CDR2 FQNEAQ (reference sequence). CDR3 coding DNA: TGTGCCAGCAGCCTACTTTATGGCGGGAGGGCCTACGAGCAGTACTTC. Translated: CASSLLYGGRAYEQYF.

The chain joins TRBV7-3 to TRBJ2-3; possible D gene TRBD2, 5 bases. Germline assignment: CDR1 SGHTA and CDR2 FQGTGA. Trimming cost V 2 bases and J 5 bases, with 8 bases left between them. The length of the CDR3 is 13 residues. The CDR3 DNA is TGTGCCAGCAGCTTATCTGGAGGAGATACGCAGTATTTT. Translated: CASSLSGGDTQYF.

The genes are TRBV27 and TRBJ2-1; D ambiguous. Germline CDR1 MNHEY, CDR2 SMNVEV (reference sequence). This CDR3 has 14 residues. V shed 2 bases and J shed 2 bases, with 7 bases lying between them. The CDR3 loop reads CASSLGRTYNEQFF. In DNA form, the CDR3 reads TGTGCCAGCAGTTTAGGCCGCACCTACAATGAGCAGTTCTTC.

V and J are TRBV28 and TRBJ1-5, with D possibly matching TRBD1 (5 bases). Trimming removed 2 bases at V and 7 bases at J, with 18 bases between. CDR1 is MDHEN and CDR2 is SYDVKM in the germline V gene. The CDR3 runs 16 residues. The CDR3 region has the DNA TGTGCCAGCAGTTTACTGACCGTTGGGGGAAGACAGCCCCAGCATTTT. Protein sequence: CASSLLTVGGRQPQHF.

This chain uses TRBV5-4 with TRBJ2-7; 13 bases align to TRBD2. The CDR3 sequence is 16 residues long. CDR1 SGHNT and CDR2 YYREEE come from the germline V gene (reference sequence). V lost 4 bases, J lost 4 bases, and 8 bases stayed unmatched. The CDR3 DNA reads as TGTGCCAGCAGCCCACCTACTAGCGGGAGGGAGTACGAGCAGTACTTC. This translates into CASSPPTSGREYEQYF.